This entry is about one T cell receptor beta chain. The antigen is unknown. Only in-frame clones appear in the TCRdb table, and some are missing; sequencing was by immunoSEQ multiplex PCR. The sample shows about 310,000 clones, about 80% of them seen only once. Genomic DNA (about 2 micrograms) was obtained from cryopreserved PBMCs for construction of TCR beta libraries. The CDR3 covers 13 residues. Trimming pared 6 bases from V and 2 bases from J, leaving 10 bases between. Germline V CDR1 and CDR2: KGHSY, FQNENV. The record originates from a study of cytotoxic CD8 clonotypes in ibrutinib-treated CLL. Study overall: After a median of 68 months, roughly 15 patients stayed remitted and approximately 12 progressed; responses had been partial in about 24 and complete in 2. Study results and caveats: Increased clonality at ibrutinib response gave way to a return toward baseline at progression.

The chain combines TRBV16 with TRBJ1-2, with D hard to call. The sequencing here drew on PBMCs, taken before ibrutinib treatment. This sequence was found in a human donor with chronic lymphocytic leukemia. The DNA for the CDR3 is TGTGCCAGCAGTCCGGACGGCAACTATGGCTACACCTTC. Amino acid sequence: CASSPDGNYGYTF. Variable domain in full (rest from reference TRBV16 and TRBJ1-2): GEEVAQTPKHLVRGEGQKAKLYCAPIKGHSYVFWYQQVLKNEFKFLISFQNENVFDETGMPKERFSAKCLPNSPCSLEIQATKLEDSAVYFCASSPDGNYGYTFGSGTRLTVV.